These 32 T cell receptor beta chains came from one sample sequenced in a study of blood T cell repertoires in COVID-19. The assay was immunoSEQ multiplex PCR, and TCRdb's table has in-frame clones only and misses some. The sample includes hundreds of thousands of clones, roughly nine tenths of them seen just once. Sequencing was done on a sample of peripheral blood. These receptors were collected from a woman aged 25-40 years with COVID-19, enrolled during active disease.

Only a few counts were recorded for this clone. The V gene is TRBV28, the J gene TRBJ1-6; D is uncertain. This CDR3 contains 16 residues. Germline CDR1 reads MDHEN; CDR2 reads SYDVKM. The V and J ends lost 4 bases and 1 base respectively, with 11 bases between them. The CDR3 DNA reads as TGTGCCAGCAGTTCCTATAGGGAGTCCTATAATTCACCCCTCCACTTT. Protein sequence: CASSSYRESYNSPLHF.

V and J are TRBV6-1 and TRBJ1-5; no definite D call. Deletions cut 1 base from V and 0 bases from J, with 13 bases between. Per the germline V gene, CDR1 is MNHNS and CDR2 is SASEGT. CDR3 length: 17 residues. CDR3 in amino acids: CASSEVGGQDSNQPQHF. The CDR3 bases are TGTGCCAGCAGTGAAGTTGGAGGCCAGGATAGCAATCAGCCCCAGCATTTT.

The rearrangement joins TRBV6-6 to TRBJ2-1; 9 bases fit TRBD2. The germline V gene encodes CDR1 MNHNY and CDR2 SVGAGI (reference sequence). The junction had 4 bases not matched to a gene; V was cut back by 7 bases and J by 3 bases. CDR3 size: 14 residues. The CDR3 loop is CASISGGHYNEQFF. The CDR3, as DNA: TGTGCCAGCATTAGCGGGGGCCACTACAATGAGCAGTTCTTC.

The rearrangement uses TRBV5-6 and TRBJ2-3; TRBD2 aligns across 9 bases. Trimming removed 4 bases from V and 8 bases from J; junction bases left unmatched: 17. The CDR3 runs to 17 residues. CDR1 and CDR2 (germline): SGHDT, YYEEEE. CDR3 region: CASSPLTWASGAGTQYF. CDR3 nucleotides: TGTGCCAGCAGCCCCCTTACCTGGGCTAGCGGGGCCGGTACGCAGTATTTT.

V and J are TRBV9 and TRBJ1-2; weak D call: TRBD1 (5 bases). The germline V gene has CDR1 SGDLS and CDR2 YYNGEE. The CDR3 is made up of 14 amino acids. V lost 3 bases, J lost 4 bases, and 13 bases lay in between. CDR3 sequence: CASSADRGVYGYTF. The CDR3 DNA reads as TGTGCCAGCAGCGCCGACCGGGGGGTCTATGGCTACACCTTC.

The J gene is TRBJ2-2, the V gene TRBV15; TRBD2 matches 10 bases. Germline loops: CDR1 LNHNV, CDR2 YYDKDF (reference sequence). The CDR3 runs 19 residues. With V trimmed by 0 bases and J by 1 base, 8 bases remained unmatched. The CDR3 spells CATSRDKGLAKMNTGELFF. The CDR3 DNA is TGTGCCACCAGCAGAGACAAGGGACTAGCGAAGATGAACACCGGGGAGCTGTTTTTT.

The chain is built from TRBV6-6 and TRBJ1-2; 8 nucleotides agree with TRBD1. V was pared by 7 bases and J by 4 bases, with 8 bases of the junction left unmatched. CDR1 and CDR2 (germline): MNHNY, SVGAGI (reference sequence). The CDR3 covers 14 residues. CDR3: CASTIGQGVYGYTF. The CDR3 DNA is TGTGCCAGCACCATCGGACAGGGCGTCTATGGCTACACCTTC.

This chain joins TRBV20-1 and TRBJ1-2; D is uncertain. Trimming took 3 bases from V and 4 from J, leaving 6 bases between them. The CDR3 has 11 residues. From germline, CDR1 is DFQATT and CDR2 SNEGSKA (reference sequence). This CDR3 is CSASPLYGYTF. The CDR3 coding sequence is TGCAGTGCTAGCCCCCTCTATGGCTACACCTTC.

CDR3: CAISDHQGAEEQYF. CDR3 sequence (DNA): TGTGCCATCAGTGACCATCAGGGGGCGGAAGAGCAGTACTTC. This sequence joins TRBV10-3 and TRBJ2-7, with 8 bases that match TRBD1. Germline V CDR1 and CDR2: ENHRY, SYGVKD. V lost 3 bases to trimming and J lost 7 bases; unmatched junction nucleotides: 8. The CDR3 length is 14 residues.

The V gene is TRBV14, the J gene TRBJ2-7; 8 positions agree with TRBD1. Germline V gene data show CDR1 as SGHDN and CDR2 as FVKESK. CDR3 length: 15 amino acids. The trim removed 4 bases at V and 1 base at J, leaving 6 bases unmatched. The CDR3 sequence is CASSLDRGGSYEQYF. The CDR3 region has the DNA TGTGCCAGCAGCCTTGACAGGGGTGGGTCCTACGAGCAGTACTTC.

V and J are TRBV6-5 and TRBJ2-1; 8 nucleotides line up with TRBD2. The CDR3 consists of 16 residues. The ends lost 3 bases at V and 9 bases at J; junction bases unmatched: 13. Germline CDR1 is MNHEY and CDR2 is SVGAGI. The CDR3 spells CASSYIPGGLAGEQFF. CDR3 in DNA: TGTGCCAGCAGTTATATCCCCGGCGGACTAGCTGGTGAGCAGTTCTTC.

The chain joins TRBV6-6 to TRBJ2-7; 7 bases line up with TRBD1. This CDR3 comprises 13 residues. Trimming cost V 7 bases and J 5 bases; bases outside gene matches: 8. Per the germline V gene, CDR1 is MNHNY and CDR2 is SVGAGI (reference sequence). CDR3 region: CASNHRGTHEQYF. CDR3 DNA sequence: TGTGCCAGCAACCACAGGGGTACCCACGAGCAGTACTTC.

The chain's CDR3 is CASSLGPGTGGEQYF. CDR3 DNA: TGCGCCAGCAGCTTGGGCCCCGGGACAGGGGGCGAGCAGTACTTC. The chain combines TRBV5-1 with TRBJ2-7; 11 bases line up with TRBD1. There are 15 residues in the CDR3. V was clipped by 0 bases and J by 6 bases; unmatched bases: 5. The germline V gene has CDR1 SGHRS and CDR2 YFSETQ.

The chain joins TRBV2 to TRBJ1-6; D call uncertain. Germline-derived CDR1 and CDR2 are SNHLY and FYNNEI. The CDR3 runs 11 residues. The V end was cut by 5 bases, the J end by 18 bases, with 14 bases between. DNA for the CDR3: TGTGCCAGCAGTTCCGGGTACGCTCACCACTTT. Its protein is CASSSGYAHHF.

The chain recombines TRBV27 with TRBJ2-2; a weak D match, TRBD1 (6 bases). The CDR3 totals 15 residues. Per the germline V gene, CDR1 is MNHEY and CDR2 is SMNVEV (reference sequence). V was shortened by 6 bases and J by 4 bases, with 15 bases between the two germline ends. The CDR3 protein is CASSTGTRGTGELFF. CDR3 nucleotides: TGTGCCAGCAGCACAGGGACGCGAGGCACCGGGGAGCTGTTTTTT.

This clone came up a few times. The V and J genes are TRBV18 and TRBJ2-2; 8 bases agree with TRBD1. The CDR3 runs 16 residues. Germline V gene lookup returns CDR1 KGHSH and CDR2 LQKENI. After removal of 3 bases from V and 7 bases from J, the junction contained 10 bases not matched to a gene. This chain's CDR3 is CASSPGQGNSGGELFF. Written as DNA, the CDR3 is TGTGCCAGCTCACCCGGACAGGGCAATTCTGGCGGGGAGCTGTTTTTT. The complete variable domain, with remaining parts taken from reference TRBV18 and TRBJ2-2, reads NAGVMQNPRHLVRRRGQEARLRCSPMKGHSHVYWYRQLPEEGLKFMVYLQKENIIDESGMPKERFSAEFPKEGPSILRIQQVVRGDSAAYFCASSPGQGNSGGELFFGEGSRLTVL.

V and J are TRBV25-1 and TRBJ2-7; D is uncertain. Germline CDR1 reads MGHDK; CDR2 reads SYGVNS. V lost 3 bases, J lost 2 bases, and 11 bases lay in between. The CDR3 totals 14 residues. The CDR3: CASSDATPPYEQYF. CDR3 coding DNA: TGTGCCAGCAGTGACGCGACACCTCCCTACGAGCAGTACTTC.

The chain links TRBV3-1 (or the pseudogene TRBV3-2) to TRBJ2-2, with 9 bases aligning to TRBD2. V lost 4 bases to trimming and J lost 8 bases; unmatched junction nucleotides: 14. Per the germline V gene, CDR1 is LGHDT and CDR2 is YNNKEL (reference sequence). There are 17 residues in the CDR3. DNA of the CDR3: TGTGCCAGCAGCCCTGACTTGCGGGGGGGTATCGCTGGGGAGCTGTTTTTT. It codes for CASSPDLRGGIAGELFF.

The chain links TRBV11-2 to TRBJ1-2, with D perhaps TRBD1 (6 bases). Germline V lookup: CDR1 SGHAT, CDR2 FQNNGV. V shed 2 bases and J shed 13 bases, with 17 bases lying between them. The CDR3 has 13 residues. CDR3 sequence: CASSLIGRDKTTF. CDR3 nucleotide sequence: TGTGCCAGCAGCTTAATCGGTCGGGACAAAACCACCTTC.

This clone has only one observation. The chain has TRBV10-2 and TRBJ2-3; maybe TRBD2 (7 bases). Germline CDR1 and CDR2: WSHSY and SAAADI. This CDR3 is 13 amino acids long. Between the trimmed V and J ends, which lost 7 bases and 2 bases, there was a span of 10 bases. The chain's CDR3 is CASKGGNTDTQYF. The CDR3 DNA is TGCGCCAGCAAGGGGGGGAACACAGATACGCAGTATTTT.

This chain connects TRBV4-1 to TRBJ1-1, with 11 nucleotides matching TRBD1. The CDR3 is made up of 16 amino acids. Per the germline V gene, CDR1 is MGHRA and CDR2 is YSYEKL. Trimming took 4 bases from V and 0 from J; bases not matched to a gene: 4. CDR3 nucleotides: TGCGCCAGCAGCCGGGGACAGGGGGTTATGAACACTGAAGCTTTCTTT. Encoded protein: CASSRGQGVMNTEAFF.

The table lists this clone with a count of one. This chain uses TRBV12-3 or TRBV12-4 with TRBJ1-1, with unresolved D. The length of the CDR3 is 13 residues. Trimming cost V 6 bases and J 3 bases, with 11 bases left between them. CDR3 protein: CASSPGLYTEAFF. The CDR3 bases are TGTGCCAGCAGCCCCGGACTTTACACTGAAGCTTTCTTT.

The rearrangement joins TRBV6-5 to TRBJ2-1; D possibly corresponds to TRBD2 (5 bases). Germline V gives CDR1 MNHEY, CDR2 SVGAGI. V was pared by 6 bases and J by 9 bases, with 12 bases between. This CDR3 region has 12 residues. The CDR3 DNA reads as TGTGCCAGCAGCCCGTTTCGGGGTGAGCAGTTCTTC. Protein: CASSPFRGEQFF.

This chain uses TRBV7-6 with TRBJ2-7; D possibly corresponds to TRBD1 (6 bases). The CDR3 is made up of 14 amino acids. V lost 5 bases, J lost 3 bases, and 14 bases lay in between. CDR1 is SGHVS, CDR2 FNYEAQ, per germline. The CDR3 here is CASSPATGNYEQYF. CDR3 in DNA: TGTGCCAGCAGCCCCGCTACAGGGAACTACGAGCAGTACTTC.

The chain combines TRBV18 with TRBJ1-5; no reliable D call. Trimming took 3 bases from V and 1 from J, leaving 7 bases between them. CDR1 and CDR2 (germline): KGHSH, LQKENI. This CDR3 spans 14 amino acids. In DNA, the CDR3 is TGTGCCAGCTCACCTCAGGCAAGCAATCAGCCCCAGCATTTT. Translated: CASSPQASNQPQHF.

The genes are TRBV6-5 and TRBJ2-5; D ambiguous. The CDR3 is made up of 11 amino acids. The ends were cut back, 8 bases at V and 7 bases at J, with 11 bases in the middle. CDR1 is MNHEY, CDR2 SVGAGI, per germline. The CDR3 spells CASELVGTQYF. DNA of the CDR3: TGTGCCAGCGAGCTGGTCGGGACCCAGTACTTC.

This clone was observed a single time. As the CDR3 is not closed by the conserved phenylalanine or tryptophan, this likely results from a read error. The limits of the CDR3 on the DNA are not certain, so only TCRdb's listed CDR3 is given. This chain links TRBV20-1 with TRBJ1-1; the table assigns TRBD1, which was not confirmed against the DNA. Germline assignment: CDR1 DFQATT and CDR2 SNEGSKA (reference sequence). The CDR3 has 9 amino acids, counting both end residues. The CDR3 sequence is CSARGGQGL.

The rearrangement joins TRBV5-1 to TRBJ1-2; tentatively, D is TRBD1 (6 bases). With 0 bases removed from V and 7 bases from J, the gap between germline ends came to 19 bases. CDR3 size: 16 residues. Germline lookup yields CDR1 SGHRS and CDR2 YFSETQ. The CDR3 bases are TGCGCCAGCAGCTTGGCCCGGGGTACAGGGCTGGGTGGCTACACCTTC. Its translation is CASSLARGTGLGGYTF.

The chain is built from TRBV6-6 and TRBJ1-6; maybe TRBD1 (6 bases). This CDR3 comprises 18 residues. V was cut by 5 bases and J by 0 bases, with 17 bases left in between. The V gene's germline CDR1 is MNHNY and CDR2 SVGAGI (reference sequence). This CDR3 reads CASSRRQVESSYNSPLHF. DNA of the CDR3: TGTGCCAGCAGTCGTAGACAGGTGGAGAGCTCCTATAATTCACCCCTCCACTTT.

The chain links TRBV7-7 to TRBJ1-1; 10 positions agree with TRBD1. Germline V gene lookup returns CDR1 SSHAT and CDR2 FNYEAQ (reference sequence). The length of the CDR3 is 15 residues. The V and J ends lost 5 bases and 7 bases, in that order; junction bases with no gene match: 10. CDR3 in amino acids: CASSALDRGFHEAFF. The CDR3 coding sequence is TGTGCCAGCAGCGCACTGGACAGGGGGTTCCATGAAGCTTTCTTT.

The chain has TRBV18 and TRBJ1-2; 7 positions match TRBD1. The length of the CDR3 is 13 residues. Germline V gene data show CDR1 as KGHSH and CDR2 as LQKENI. The ends lost 3 bases at V and 8 bases at J; junction bases unmatched: 6. The CDR3 here is CASSPQGGSGYTF. CDR3 sequence (DNA): TGTGCCAGCTCACCGCAGGGGGGATCGGGCTACACCTTC.

The J gene is TRBJ1-3, the V gene TRBV5-5, with 9 bases aligning to TRBD1. The germline CDR1 and CDR2 sequences are SGHKS and YYEKEE (reference sequence). The CDR3 is 17 amino acids. Losses at the gene ends were 0 bases for V and 5 bases for J; bases not matched to a gene: 9. This CDR3 reads CASSLGDREWVRNTIYF. The DNA of the CDR3 is TGTGCCAGCAGCTTGGGGGACAGGGAATGGGTCAGAAACACCATATATTTT.